These T cell receptor beta chains were read from a single sample in a study of prognosis after radiotherapy for stage I lung cancer. MiXCR, applied by TCRdb to the multiplex PCR reads, yields one record per CDR3 protein. Altogether more than 11,000 distinct CDR3 sequences are present, around 29% being singletons, with the ten largest covering about 30%. Sequences were derived from PBMCs, sampled before or after stereotactic body radiation therapy (not recorded which). The receptors were sampled from a donor aged 50 or older with non-small cell lung cancer. Both conserved end residues are part of each CDR3. D genes are given only for firm matches. Clone size is stated in some rows and not others, as once, few, many or a class when expanded.

.,TRBJ2-4,TRBV6-2/TRBV6-3,many,TGTGCCAGCTCGGGAAGAATTCAGTACTTC,CASSGRIQYF
.,TRBJ1-2,TRBV6-1,many,TGTGCCAGCAGTGAAGGGACCGTCTATGGCTACACCTTC,CASSEGTVYGYTF
TRBD2,TRBJ2-3,TRBV27,many,TGTGCCAGCAGTTTATTAAACCTAGCGGGAGTAGATACGCAGTATTTT,CASSLLNLAGVDTQYF
TRBD2,TRBJ2-7,TRBV19,.,TGTGCCAGTAATCCCGGCGGGAGCAATGTCGATCAGTATTTC,CASNPGGSNVDQYF
TRBD1,TRBJ1-2,TRBV15,many,TGTGCCACCAGCAGAGCAACTACAGGGGGCGGTGGCTACACCTTC,CATSRATTGGGGYTF
.,TRBJ1-3,TRBV7-6,many,TGTGCCAGCAGACCGGGCAGGATATCTGGAAACACCATATATTTT,CASRPGRISGNTIYF
.,TRBJ1-4,TRBV30,many,TGTGCCTGGAGTGAACTGAGGGAAAAACTGTTTTTT,CAWSELREKLFF
.,TRBJ2-5,TRBV24-1,many,TGTGCCACCAGTGATAAACTTAAAGAGACCCAGTACTTC,CATSDKLKETQYF
.,TRBJ1-6,TRBV30,medium-sized,TGTGCCTGGAGTGTAGGGGTTAATTCACCCCTCCACTTT,CAWSVGVNSPLHF
.,TRBJ2-2,TRBV13,medium-sized,TGTGCCAGCAGCGTTACCGGGACATCAGGGGAGCTGTTTTTT,CASSVTGTSGELFF
.,TRBJ1-3,TRBV20-1,many,TGCAGTGCTACCACTACGATACAGGGAAACACCATATATTTT,CSATTTIQGNTIYF